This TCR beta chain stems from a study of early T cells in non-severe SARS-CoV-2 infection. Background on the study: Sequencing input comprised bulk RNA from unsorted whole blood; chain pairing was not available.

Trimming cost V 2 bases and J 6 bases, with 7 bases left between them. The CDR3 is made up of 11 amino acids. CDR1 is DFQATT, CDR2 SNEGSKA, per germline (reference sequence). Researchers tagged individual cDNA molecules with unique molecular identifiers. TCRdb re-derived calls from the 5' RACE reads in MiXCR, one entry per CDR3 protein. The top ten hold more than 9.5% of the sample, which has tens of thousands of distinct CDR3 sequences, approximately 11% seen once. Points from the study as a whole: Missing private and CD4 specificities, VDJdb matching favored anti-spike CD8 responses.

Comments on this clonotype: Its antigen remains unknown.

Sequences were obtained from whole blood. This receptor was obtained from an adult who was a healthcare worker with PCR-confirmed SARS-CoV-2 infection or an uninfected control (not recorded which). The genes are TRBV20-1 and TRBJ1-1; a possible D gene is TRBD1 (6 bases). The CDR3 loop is CSARWGPEAFF. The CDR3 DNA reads TGCAGTGCTAGATGGGGGCCTGAAGCTTTCTTT.